The T cell receptor (beta chain) described here comes from a study of patients and donors after allogeneic stem cell transplantation. TCRdb ran MiXCR on the RT-PCR reads and lists one entry per CDR3 protein. This sample has some 880,000 distinct CDR3 sequences, with roughly 17% found just once. This clonotype was picked up a small number of times. From germline, CDR1 is ENHRY and CDR2 SYGVKD. V lost 4 bases, J lost 4 bases, and 7 bases lay in between. This CDR3 is built from 12 residues. The origin of this receptor is a human donor who was either an allogeneic HSCT recipient or a stem cell or donor lymphocyte infusion donor (not recorded which). It is not recorded whose cells these are; they may come from a transplant donor. Material for sequencing was blood, either unsorted or a sorted T cell fraction (not recorded which). V usage is TRBV10-3 and J usage is TRBJ1-1; D is ambiguous. CDR3 sequence: CAISAAVTEAFF. DNA for the CDR3: TGTGCCATCAGTGCTGCAGTCACTGAAGCTTTCTTT.